This passage covers 29 T cell receptor beta chains from one sample sequenced in a study of blood T cell repertoires in COVID-19. The protocol was immunoSEQ multiplex PCR, while the TCRdb copy is restricted to in-frame clones and leaves out a portion. The table has around 160,000 clones, roughly 84% seen once; the top ten hold roughly 6.2%. The source material was PBMCs or T cells enriched from blood (not recorded which). The receptors come from a woman between 50 and 59 years old who had been exposed to COVID-19.

This clone was seen at least ten times. V gene TRBV5-5 combines with J gene TRBJ1-2; the match to TRBD1 covers 8 bases. CDR3 length: 15 residues. The V gene end was trimmed by 2 bases and the J gene end by 5 bases; junction bases not matched to a gene: 8. Germline assignment: CDR1 SGHKS and CDR2 YYEKEE (reference sequence). CDR3 protein: CASSFSWTGRYGYTF. The CDR3 DNA reads as TGTGCCAGCAGCTTTAGTTGGACAGGGCGGTATGGCTACACCTTC.

V gene TRBV27 combines with J gene TRBJ2-7, with D tentatively TRBD1 (5 bases). Germline V gives CDR1 MNHEY, CDR2 SMNVEV (reference sequence). CDR3 length: 15 residues. The V end was cut by 2 bases, the J end by 2 bases, with 13 bases between. The CDR3, as DNA: TGTGCCAGCAGTTTAGACCAGGGTAGGGCCTACGAGCAGTACTTC. Its translation is CASSLDQGRAYEQYF.

The CDR3 region has the DNA TGTGCCAGCAGCTTAGACGGGGGGATCCCTGGAAACACCATATATTTT. Translation gives CASSLDGGIPGNTIYF. V gene TRBV7-2 combines with J gene TRBJ1-3, with D possibly matching TRBD1 (5 bases). Trimming shortened V by 1 base and J by 2 bases, and 12 bases separated the two germline ends. CDR3 length: 16 residues. Germline-derived CDR1 and CDR2 are SGHTA and FQGNSA.

V gene TRBV5-4 combines with J gene TRBJ2-7, with 12 positions matching TRBD1. Germline trimming cut 5 bases from V and 6 bases from J; bases unmatched to any gene: 9. Germline V CDR1 and CDR2: SGHNT, YYREEE (reference sequence). CDR3 length: 15 amino acids. Here the CDR3 DNA reads TGTGCCAGCAGTAGGTCCGGGACAGGGGGCATCGAGCAGTACTTC. It codes for CASSRSGTGGIEQYF. The whole variable domain, remainder taken from reference TRBV5-4 and TRBJ2-7, is ETGVTQSPTHLIKTRGQQVTLRCSSQSGHNTVSWYQQALGQGPQFIFQYYREEENGRGNFPPRFSGLQFPNYSSELNVNALELDDSALYLCASSRSGTGGIEQYFGPGTRLTVT.

This clone was seen only a few times. The rearrangement links TRBV5-4 to TRBJ2-7, with 7 nucleotides matching TRBD2. CDR3 size: 15 residues. Germline CDR1 SGHNT, CDR2 YYREEE (reference sequence). J lost 0 bases, V lost 7 bases, and 10 bases had no gene match. The CDR3 here is CASGLDPSSSYEQYF. The CDR3 nucleotides read TGTGCCAGCGGACTAGACCCAAGTAGCTCCTACGAGCAGTACTTC.

The V call is TRBV6-2 or TRBV6-3, the J call TRBJ2-7, with 10 bases identical to TRBD2. V lost 4 bases and J lost 3; bases outside the gene matches: 9. Germline V gives CDR1 MNHEY, CDR2 SVGEGT. The CDR3 consists of 16 residues. For the CDR3, the DNA is TGTGCCAGCAGTTCCTATCCGGGACTAGCGTACTACGAGCAGTACTTC. Residues: CASSSYPGLAYYEQYF.

The chain joins TRBV7-2 to TRBJ2-3; perhaps TRBD2 as D (5 bases). The CDR3 has 14 residues. V shed 2 bases and J shed 3 bases, with 9 bases lying between them. CDR1 is SGHTA, CDR2 FQGNSA, per germline. The CDR3 nucleotides read TGTGCCAGCAGCTTATTGCCGGGGACAGATACGCAGTATTTT. This encodes CASSLLPGTDTQYF.

Points on this clone: A junction boundary mismatches the germline segment, possibly from a read error. The chain links TRBV7-7 to TRBJ2-1; TRBD2 matches 10 bases. CDR1 is SSHAT and CDR2 is FNYEAQ in the germline V gene (reference sequence). This CDR3 has 15 residues. In DNA, the CDR3 is TGTGCTAGCAGCGCGGGGACTAGCGCCTACAATGAGCAGTTCTTC. Amino acids: CASSAGTSAYNEQFF. The complete variable domain, with remaining parts taken from reference TRBV7-7 and TRBJ2-1, reads GAGVSQSPRYKVTKRGQDVTLRCDPISSHATLYWYQQALGQGPEFLTYFNYEAQPDKSGLPSDRFSAERPEGSISTLTIQRTEQRDSAMYRCASSAGTSAYNEQFFGPGTRLTVL.

The rearrangement links TRBV18 to TRBJ2-2; D remains unclear. Germline V gene sequence: CDR1 KGHSH, CDR2 LQKENI. The CDR3 contains 14 residues. V shed 3 bases and J shed 7 bases, with 12 bases lying between them. The CDR3, as DNA: TGTGCCAGCTCACCGGGCCTGCCGAACGGGGAGCTGTTTTTT. It is translated as CASSPGLPNGELFF.

The chain recombines TRBV5-4 with TRBJ2-5, with 14 nucleotides matching TRBD2. The J segment lost 3 bases and the V segment lost 4 bases, leaving 5 bases of the junction unmatched. Per germline, CDR1 SGHNT and CDR2 YYREEE (reference sequence). The CDR3 spans 16 residues. The CDR3 DNA follows: TGTGCCAGCAGCCCACGGACTAGCGGGGGGAAAGAGACCCAGTACTTC. Its translation: CASSPRTSGGKETQYF.

V gene TRBV6-1 combines with J gene TRBJ2-2; 11 nucleotides match TRBD2. Germline assignment: CDR1 MNHNS and CDR2 SASEGT. With 4 bases clipped from V and 1 base from J, the junction kept 5 bases outside the gene matches. The CDR3 has 17 amino acids. The CDR3 loop is CASSAASGGQNTGELFF. In nucleotides, the CDR3 is TGTGCCAGCAGTGCCGCTAGCGGGGGGCAGAACACCGGGGAGCTGTTTTTT.

The J gene is TRBJ2-1, the V gene TRBV19; 11 bases fit TRBD2. Unmatched junction bases numbered 10, after V lost 3 bases and J lost 0 bases. Germline lookup yields CDR1 LNHDA and CDR2 SQIVND (reference sequence). The CDR3 runs to 19 residues. CDR3 nucleotide sequence: TGTGCCAGTAGTATTTTCGCCCTAGCGGGGGGCCTCTCCTACAATGAGCAGTTCTTC. Protein product: CASSIFALAGGLSYNEQFF.

There are a few counts of this clone. DNA for the CDR3: TGCGCCAGCAGCTCAGGACAGGGAACCTACAATGAGCAGTTCTTC. This codes for CASSSGQGTYNEQFF. The chain recombines TRBV5-1 with TRBJ2-1, with 8 bases identical to TRBD1. The CDR3 runs to 15 residues. J was trimmed by 2 bases and V by 3 bases; bases with no gene match: 4. Per germline, CDR1 SGHRS and CDR2 YFSETQ.

The chain carries TRBV11-2 and TRBJ2-1, with a possible D match to TRBD2 (7 bases). The CDR3 is 16 amino acids. Germline V gene lookup returns CDR1 SGHAT and CDR2 FQNNGV. The germline V and J ends were trimmed by 6 bases and 9 bases, with 24 bases remaining between them. The CDR3 coding sequence is TGTGCCAGCAGGTGGCTCGGCGGGGGCCCCTTCAGTGAGCAGTTCTTC. Protein: CASRWLGGGPFSEQFF.

V and J are TRBV9 and TRBJ2-4; 8 nucleotides align to TRBD1. J lost 0 bases, V lost 2 bases, and 4 bases had no gene match. The germline V gene encodes CDR1 SGDLS and CDR2 YYNGEE. The CDR3 consists of 16 residues. CDR3 bases: TGTGCCAGCAGCGTGGGACAGGACATAGCCAAAAACATTCAGTACTTC. Translation: CASSVGQDIAKNIQYF.

This chain joins TRBV4-2 and TRBJ2-7, with a possible D match to TRBD1 (6 bases). The length of the CDR3 is 13 residues. Germline values: CDR1 LGHNA, CDR2 YNFKEQ. Trimming removed 4 bases from V and 2 bases from J, with 9 bases in between. DNA for the CDR3: TGTGCCAGCAGCCCCGGACAGACCTACGAGCAGTACTTC. The encoded protein is CASSPGQTYEQYF.

The V and J genes are TRBV10-3 and TRBJ2-3; the D is unclear. Trimming pared 7 bases from V and 2 bases from J, leaving 16 bases between. Per germline, CDR1 ENHRY and CDR2 SYGVKD. This CDR3 spans 15 amino acids. The CDR3 region has the DNA TGTGCCATCAACCCCGGCGACAAATTCACAGATACGCAGTATTTT. Residues: CAINPGDKFTDTQYF.

The CDR3 DNA follows: TGTGCCAGCAGTGAGGCGCGTACACTGTTTTTT. Protein sequence: CASSEARTLFF. The chain joins TRBV12-3 or TRBV12-4 to TRBJ1-4; D is ambiguous. The ends were cut back, 5 bases at V and 13 bases at J, with 11 bases in the middle. The CDR3 sequence is 11 residues long.

The chain combines TRBV11-2 with TRBJ2-7; D is possibly TRBD1 (6 bases). This CDR3 region has 15 residues. V was clipped by 1 base and J by 2 bases, with 12 bases between them. Germline V CDR1 and CDR2: SGHAT, FQNNGV. CDR3 coding DNA: TGTGCCAGCAGCTTAGCGTCAGGGACACCCTACGAGCAGTACTTC. Protein: CASSLASGTPYEQYF.

The chain couples TRBV3-1 (or the pseudogene TRBV3-2) to TRBJ1-1; D ambiguous. The CDR3 is 13 residues long. Germline loops: CDR1 LGHDT, CDR2 YNNKEL (reference sequence). Deletions cut 3 bases from V and 2 bases from J, with 7 bases between. CDR3 in amino acids: CASSHGRNTEAFF. In DNA, the CDR3 is TGTGCCAGCAGCCATGGGAGAAACACTGAAGCTTTCTTT.

This clone was seen only once. The rearrangement uses TRBV6-1 and TRBJ2-4, with D maybe TRBD1 (6 bases). CDR3 length: 17 amino acids. CDR1 and CDR2 (germline): MNHNS, SASEGT. Trimming stripped 1 base from V and 0 bases from J, with 13 bases between. The CDR3 protein is CASSEDDRQLAKNIQYF. CDR3 nucleotides: TGTGCCAGCAGTGAAGATGACAGGCAGCTAGCCAAAAACATTCAGTACTTC.

V and J are TRBV21-1 and TRBJ1-6; the table's TRBD1 call for D was not verified on the DNA. TRBV21-1 is flagged as a pseudogene. This CDR3 spans 18 amino acids. The CDR3 DNA reads as TGTGCCAGCAGCTTGGAGTTATCGGGACAGGCGCTTTTGTCACCCCTCCACTTT. It codes for CASSLELSGQALLSPLHF.

V gene TRBV4-3 combines with J gene TRBJ2-7; 12 bases map to TRBD2. Germline CDR1 is LGHNA and CDR2 is YSLEER. After removal of 4 bases from V and 4 bases from J, the junction contained 2 bases not matched to a gene. This CDR3 region has 14 residues. The CDR3 is CASSPGTSGYEQYF. CDR3 nucleotides: TGCGCCAGCAGCCCCGGGACTAGCGGGTACGAGCAGTACTTC.

The chain combines TRBV30 with TRBJ1-2; D may be TRBD1 (5 bases). With 2 bases removed from V and 0 bases from J, the gap between germline ends came to 10 bases. Germline loops: CDR1 GTSNPN, CDR2 SVGIG (reference sequence). The CDR3 sequence is 14 residues long. The CDR3 loop is CAWSHPDTNYGYTF. CDR3 DNA sequence: TGTGCCTGGAGTCACCCGGACACTAACTATGGCTACACCTTC.

The chain couples TRBV5-1 to TRBJ1-1; D not resolved. The CDR3 is 12 residues long. Trimming cost V 4 bases and J 5 bases, with 9 bases left between them. Germline CDR1 SGHRS, CDR2 YFSETQ. The CDR3 region is CASSGQRTEAFF. The CDR3 DNA follows: TGCGCCAGCAGCGGGCAGCGGACTGAAGCTTTCTTT.

The rearrangement joins TRBV29-1 to TRBJ2-5, with D hard to call. The germline gives CDR1 SQVTM, CDR2 ANQGSEA. V lost 5 bases and J 2 bases, leaving 9 bases between the germline ends. This CDR3 comprises 12 residues. CDR3 sequence: CSVTRAQETQYF. The CDR3 DNA reads TGCAGCGTTACGCGAGCTCAAGAGACCCAGTACTTC. Based on the CDR3 plus reference TRBV29-1 and TRBJ2-5, the full variable domain is SAVISQKPSRDICQRGTSLTIQCQVDSQVTMMFWYRQQPGQSLTLIATANQGSEATYESGFVIDKFPISRPNLTFSTLTVSNMSPEDSSIYLCSVTRAQETQYFGPGTRLLVL.

This chain links TRBV5-6 with TRBJ2-7; tentatively, D is TRBD2 (5 bases). The germline V and J ends were trimmed by 4 bases and 4 bases, with 12 bases remaining between them. The CDR3 totals 13 residues. Per germline, CDR1 SGHDT and CDR2 YYEEEE. CDR3: CASSLGVFYEQYF. CDR3 coding DNA: TGTGCCAGCAGCCTCGGGGTCTTTTACGAGCAGTACTTC.

J is TRBJ1-5 and V is TRBV6-5; the D is unclear. This CDR3 is built from 13 residues. V shed 8 bases and J shed 7 bases, with 15 bases lying between them. Germline loops: CDR1 MNHEY, CDR2 SVGAGI. The CDR3 here is CASRREPEQPQHF. The CDR3 coding sequence is TGTGCCAGCCGGAGAGAGCCAGAGCAGCCCCAGCATTTT.

This chain joins TRBV14 and TRBJ1-2, with D unclear. Germline CDR1 is SGHDN and CDR2 is FVKESK. V was cut by 4 bases and J by 7 bases, with 13 bases left in between. The CDR3 is made up of 13 amino acids. The CDR3 sequence is CASSRIDEGGYTF. The CDR3, as DNA: TGTGCCAGCAGCCGGATAGACGAGGGTGGCTACACCTTC. The entire variable domain, with the rest obtained from reference TRBV14 and TRBJ1-2, is as follows: EAGVTQFPSHSVIEKGQTVTLRCDPISGHDNLYWYRRVMGKEIKFLLHFVKESKQDESGMPNNRFLAERTGGTYSTLKVQPAELEDSGVYFCASSRIDEGGYTFGSGTRLTVV.